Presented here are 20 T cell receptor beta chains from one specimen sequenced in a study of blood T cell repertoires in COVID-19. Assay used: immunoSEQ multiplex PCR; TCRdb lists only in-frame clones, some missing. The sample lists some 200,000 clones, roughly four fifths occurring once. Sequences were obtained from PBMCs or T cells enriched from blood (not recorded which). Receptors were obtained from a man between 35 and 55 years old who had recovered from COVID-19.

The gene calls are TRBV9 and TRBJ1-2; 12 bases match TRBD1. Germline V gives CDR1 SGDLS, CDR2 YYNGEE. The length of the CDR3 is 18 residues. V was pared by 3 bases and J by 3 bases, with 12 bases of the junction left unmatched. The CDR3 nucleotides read TGTGCCAGCAGCGGCCGCCGGGACAGGGGGCGAGGGGACTATGGCTACACCTTC. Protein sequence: CASSGRRDRGRGDYGYTF. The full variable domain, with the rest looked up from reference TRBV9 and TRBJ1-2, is DSGVTQTPKHLITATGQRVTLRCSPRSGDLSVYWYQQSLDQGLQFLIQYYNGEERAKGNILERFSAQQFPDLHSELNLSSLELGDSALYFCASSGRRDRGRGDYGYTFGSGTRLTVV.

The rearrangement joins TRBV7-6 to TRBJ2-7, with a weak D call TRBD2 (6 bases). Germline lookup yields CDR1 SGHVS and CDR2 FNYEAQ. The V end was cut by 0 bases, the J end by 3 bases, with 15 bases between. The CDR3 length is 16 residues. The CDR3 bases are TGTGCCAGCAGCTTAGCAGTAGGGCTGGACTACTACGAGCAGTACTTC. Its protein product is CASSLAVGLDYYEQYF.

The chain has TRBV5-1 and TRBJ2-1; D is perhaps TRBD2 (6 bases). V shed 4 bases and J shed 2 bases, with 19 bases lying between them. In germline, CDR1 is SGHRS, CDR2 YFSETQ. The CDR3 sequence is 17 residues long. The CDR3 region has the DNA TGCGCCAGCAGCCTAAGTAGAGGGAGGCAGGCCTACAATGAGCAGTTCTTC. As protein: CASSLSRGRQAYNEQFF.

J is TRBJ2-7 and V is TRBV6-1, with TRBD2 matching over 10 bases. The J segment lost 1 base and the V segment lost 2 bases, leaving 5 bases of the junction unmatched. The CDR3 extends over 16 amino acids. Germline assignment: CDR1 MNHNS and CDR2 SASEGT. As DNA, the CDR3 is TGTGCCAGCAGTGAAAGGGGACTAGCGAGATCCTACGAGCAGTACGTC. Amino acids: CASSERGLARSYEQYV.

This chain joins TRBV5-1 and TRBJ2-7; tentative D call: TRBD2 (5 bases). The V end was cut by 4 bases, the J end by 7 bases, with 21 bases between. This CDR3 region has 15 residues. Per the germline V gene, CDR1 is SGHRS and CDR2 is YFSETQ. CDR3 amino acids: CASSLTRDGGREQYF. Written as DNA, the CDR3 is TGCGCCAGCAGCCTTACAAGGGATGGAGGCAGGGAGCAGTACTTC.

The CDR3 loop reads CAISESGLGTLHSPLHF. Here the CDR3 DNA reads TGTGCCATCAGTGAGTCCGGGCTAGGGACACTTCATTCACCCCTCCACTTT. The gene calls are TRBV10-3 and TRBJ1-6, with a weak D call TRBD1 (6 bases). The germline V gene encodes CDR1 ENHRY and CDR2 SYGVKD. The CDR3 runs to 17 residues. V dropped 0 bases and J dropped 8 bases, with 17 bases sitting between them.

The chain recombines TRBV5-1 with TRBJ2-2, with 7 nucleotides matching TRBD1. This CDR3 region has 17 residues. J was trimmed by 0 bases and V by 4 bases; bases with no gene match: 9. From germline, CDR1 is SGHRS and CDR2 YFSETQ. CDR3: CASSDLNRGTNTGELFF. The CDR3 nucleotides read TGCGCCAGCAGCGACCTGAACAGGGGTACGAACACCGGGGAGCTGTTTTTT.

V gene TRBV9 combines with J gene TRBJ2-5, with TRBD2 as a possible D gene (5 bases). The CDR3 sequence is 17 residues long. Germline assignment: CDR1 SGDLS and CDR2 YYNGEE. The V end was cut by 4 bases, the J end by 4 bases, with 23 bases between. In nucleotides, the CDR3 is TGTGCCAGCAGCCCCTCGGTAACTAGTTCCCCAGGAGAGACCCAGTACTTC. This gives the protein CASSPSVTSSPGETQYF. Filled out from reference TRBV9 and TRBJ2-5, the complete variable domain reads DSGVTQTPKHLITATGQRVTLRCSPRSGDLSVYWYQQSLDQGLQFLIQYYNGEERAKGNILERFSAQQFPDLHSELNLSSLELGDSALYFCASSPSVTSSPGETQYFGPGTRLLVL.

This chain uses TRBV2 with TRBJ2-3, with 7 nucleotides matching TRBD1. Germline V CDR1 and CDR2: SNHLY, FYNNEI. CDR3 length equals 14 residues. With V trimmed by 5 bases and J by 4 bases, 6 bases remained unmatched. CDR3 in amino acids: CASSRQGSADTQYF. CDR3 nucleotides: TGTGCCAGCAGTCGACAGGGATCCGCAGATACGCAGTATTTT.

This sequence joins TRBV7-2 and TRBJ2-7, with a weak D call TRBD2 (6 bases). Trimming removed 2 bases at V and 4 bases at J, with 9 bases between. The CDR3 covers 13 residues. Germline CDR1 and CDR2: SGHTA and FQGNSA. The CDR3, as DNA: TGTGCCAGCAGCTTATCGCGGGGTTACGAGCAGTACGTC. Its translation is CASSLSRGYEQYV.

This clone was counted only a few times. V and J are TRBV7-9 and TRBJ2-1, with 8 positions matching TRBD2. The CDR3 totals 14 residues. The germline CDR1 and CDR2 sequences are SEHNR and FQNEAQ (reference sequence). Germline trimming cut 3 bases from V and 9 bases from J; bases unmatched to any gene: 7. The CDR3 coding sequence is TGTGCCAGCAGCTTTAGCGGGATAGTCGGTGAGCAGTTCTTC. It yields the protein CASSFSGIVGEQFF. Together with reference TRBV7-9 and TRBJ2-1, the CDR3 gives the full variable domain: DTGVSQNPRHKITKRGQNVTFRCDPISEHNRLYWYRQTLGQGPEFLTYFQNEAQLEKSRLLSDRFSAERPKGSFSTLEIQRTEQGDSAMYLCASSFSGIVGEQFFGPGTRLTVL.

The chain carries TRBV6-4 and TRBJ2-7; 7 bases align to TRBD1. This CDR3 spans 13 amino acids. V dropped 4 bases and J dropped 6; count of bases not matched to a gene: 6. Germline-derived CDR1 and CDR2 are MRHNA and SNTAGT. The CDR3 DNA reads TGTGCCAGCAGTGCAATGACAGGGACCGAGCAGTACTTC. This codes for CASSAMTGTEQYF.

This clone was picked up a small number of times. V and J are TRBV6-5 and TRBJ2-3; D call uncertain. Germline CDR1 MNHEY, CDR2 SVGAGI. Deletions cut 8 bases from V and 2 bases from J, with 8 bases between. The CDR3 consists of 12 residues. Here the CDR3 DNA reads TGTGCCAGCGGTAGTAACACAGATACGCAGTATTTT. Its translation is CASGSNTDTQYF.

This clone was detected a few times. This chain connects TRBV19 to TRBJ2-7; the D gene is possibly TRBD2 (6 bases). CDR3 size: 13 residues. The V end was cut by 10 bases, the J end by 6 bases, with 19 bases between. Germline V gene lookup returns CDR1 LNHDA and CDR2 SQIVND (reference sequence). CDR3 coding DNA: TGTGCCACTTCACTAGCAATGGGTCCCGAGCAGTACTTC. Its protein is CATSLAMGPEQYF.

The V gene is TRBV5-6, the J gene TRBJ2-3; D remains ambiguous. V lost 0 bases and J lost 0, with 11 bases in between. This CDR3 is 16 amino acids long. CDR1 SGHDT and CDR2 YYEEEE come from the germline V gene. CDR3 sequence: CASSLAYSASTDTQYF. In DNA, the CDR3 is TGTGCCAGCAGCTTGGCGTATTCCGCGAGCACAGATACGCAGTATTTT.

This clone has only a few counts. CDR3 sequence (DNA): TGTGCCAGCAGCGCCTACGGACTAGCGGCCTACAATGAGCAGTTCTTC. Translating it yields CASSAYGLAAYNEQFF. The chain links TRBV9 to TRBJ2-1, with 10 positions matching TRBD2. Trimming cost V 3 bases and J 2 bases; bases outside gene matches: 5. CDR3 length: 16 amino acids. CDR1 is SGDLS, CDR2 YYNGEE, per germline.

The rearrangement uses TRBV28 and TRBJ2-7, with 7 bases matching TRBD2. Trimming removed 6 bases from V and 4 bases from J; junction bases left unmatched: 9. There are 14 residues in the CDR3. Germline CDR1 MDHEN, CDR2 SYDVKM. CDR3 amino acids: CASRPLGGSYEQYV. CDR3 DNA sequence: TGTGCCAGCAGACCGCTGGGCGGGAGTTACGAGCAGTACGTC.

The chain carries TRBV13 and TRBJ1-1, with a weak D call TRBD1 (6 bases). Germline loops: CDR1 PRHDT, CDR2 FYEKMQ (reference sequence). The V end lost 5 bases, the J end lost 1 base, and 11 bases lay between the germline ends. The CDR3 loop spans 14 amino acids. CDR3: CASSPLGANTEAFF. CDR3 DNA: TGTGCCAGCAGCCCCCTGGGGGCGAACACTGAAGCTTTCTTT.

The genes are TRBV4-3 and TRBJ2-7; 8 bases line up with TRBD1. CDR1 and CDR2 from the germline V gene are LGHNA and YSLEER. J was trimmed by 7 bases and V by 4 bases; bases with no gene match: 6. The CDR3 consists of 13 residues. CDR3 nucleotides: TGCGCCAGCAGCCCGCAGGGGGCGGGGGAGCAGTACTTC. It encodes CASSPQGAGEQYF.

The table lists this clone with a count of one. CDR3 bases: TGTGCCAGCAGCCAAGGCGCGCGGGAAGCTTTCTTT. This translates into CASSQGAREAFF. This rearrangement joins TRBV3-1 (or the pseudogene TRBV3-2) to TRBJ1-1; D ambiguous. CDR1 and CDR2 from the germline V gene are LGHDT and YNNKEL (reference sequence). This CDR3 contains 12 residues. The V end was cut by 1 base, the J end by 8 bases, with 8 bases between.